These 16 T cell receptor beta chains share one sample of origin, sequenced in a study of T cell responses to AZD1222 COVID-19 vaccine. Repertoires were generated with immunoSEQ multiplex PCR, while TCRdb's copy carries only in-frame clones and drops some. The sample holds 85,000 to 130,000 clones, approximately 88% seen once. This specimen was peripheral blood, taken on day 0 of AZD1222 vaccination. The origin of the receptors is an adult in good health.

The chain is built from TRBV10-3 and TRBJ1-6; D may be TRBD1 (6 bases). The CDR3 loop spans 16 amino acids. Trimming took 3 bases from V and 0 from J, leaving 9 bases between them. In germline, CDR1 is ENHRY, CDR2 SYGVKD. The DNA of the CDR3 is TGTGCCATCAGTGACCGGGGGCTCTCCTATAATTCACCCCTCCACTTT. It specifies CAISDRGLSYNSPLHF.

This chain uses TRBV28 with TRBJ1-1, with D unclear. Germline CDR1 and CDR2: MDHEN and SYDVKM. This CDR3 is built from 13 residues. V dropped 5 bases and J dropped 0 bases, with 7 bases sitting between them. The CDR3 sequence is CASSPPLNTEAFF. The CDR3 nucleotides read TGTGCCAGCAGTCCCCCATTGAACACTGAAGCTTTCTTT.

V is TRBV4-3 and J is TRBJ2-1; 8 nucleotides agree with TRBD2. The CDR3 has 16 residues. The trim removed 2 bases at V and 7 bases at J, leaving 10 bases unmatched. CDR1 is LGHNA, CDR2 YSLEER, per germline. CDR3 protein: CASSQFSGKTGNEQFF. The CDR3 nucleotides are TGCGCCAGCAGCCAATTTAGCGGGAAGACGGGGAATGAGCAGTTCTTC.

This clone appeared a single time. The J gene is TRBJ1-6, the V gene TRBV3-1 (or the pseudogene TRBV3-2), with 10 bases lining up with TRBD1. This CDR3 spans 15 amino acids. The trim removed 1 base at V and 10 bases at J, leaving 4 bases unmatched. In germline, CDR1 is LGHDT, CDR2 YNNKEL (reference sequence). CDR3 sequence reads: CASSQGTGGRSPLHF. The CDR3 DNA follows: TGTGCCAGCAGCCAAGGGACAGGGGGTCGGTCACCCCTCCACTTT.

This clone occurred once. The V and J genes are TRBV6-4 and TRBJ2-1, with TRBD2 matching 14 bases. The ends lost 6 bases at V and 6 bases at J; junction bases unmatched: 10. The CDR3 contains 17 residues. The germline gives CDR1 MRHNA, CDR2 SNTAGT. The CDR3 here is CASRATSGREWGNEQFF. DNA for the CDR3: TGTGCCAGCAGGGCGACTAGCGGGAGGGAATGGGGCAATGAGCAGTTCTTC.

The table lists this clone with a few counts. V and J are TRBV14 and TRBJ2-7; either TRBD1 or TRBD2 may fit D (5 bases each). CDR3 length equals 16 residues. Trimming shortened V by 0 bases and J by 7 bases, and 19 bases separated the two germline ends. CDR1 and CDR2 (germline): SGHDN, FVKESK. This CDR3 is CASSQESGPSWGEQYF. The DNA for the CDR3 is TGTGCCAGCAGCCAAGAAAGCGGTCCGTCCTGGGGGGAGCAGTACTTC.

The V call is TRBV7-2, the J call TRBJ2-2; unclear D gene. From germline, CDR1 is SGHTA and CDR2 FQGNSA. CDR3 length equals 12 residues. The ends were cut back, 5 bases at V and 4 bases at J, with 5 bases in the middle. CDR3 bases: TGTGCCAGCAGCCCCACCACCGGGGAGCTGTTTTTT. Protein sequence: CASSPTTGELFF.

The J gene is TRBJ2-3, the V gene TRBV7-3; tentatively, D is TRBD2 (7 bases). CDR1 and CDR2 from the germline V gene are SGHTA and FQGTGA. V was pared by 2 bases and J by 4 bases, with 13 bases between. CDR3 size: 15 residues. The CDR3 bases are TGTGCCAGCAGCTTACGGGGGGCCGTGCCAGATACGCAGTATTTT. It is translated as CASSLRGAVPDTQYF. The whole variable domain, remainder taken from reference TRBV7-3 and TRBJ2-3, is GAGVSQTPSNKVTEKGKYVELRCDPISGHTALYWYRQSLGQGPEFLIYFQGTGAADDSGLPNDRFFAVRPEGSVSTLKIQRTERGDSAVYLCASSLRGAVPDTQYFGPGTRLTVL.

The chain combines TRBV28 with TRBJ1-5; 9 bases match TRBD1. Germline loops: CDR1 MDHEN, CDR2 SYDVKM. The CDR3 is 16 residues long. With V trimmed by 6 bases and J by 6 bases, 12 bases remained unmatched. CDR3 DNA: TGTGCCAGCAGGTTTCAGGGGGGACAGGGCAGTCAGCCCCAGCATTTT. Protein: CASRFQGGQGSQPQHF.

This clone appeared a few times. The chain joins TRBV28 to TRBJ2-7; TRBD2 is a possible D gene (6 bases). V lost 7 bases, J lost 3 bases, and 19 bases lay in between. Germline values: CDR1 MDHEN, CDR2 SYDVKM. CDR3 length: 15 amino acids. The CDR3 DNA reads TGTGCCAGCACCCCTCAACCGGGACTCCGCTACGAGCAGTACTTC. It encodes CASTPQPGLRYEQYF.

This clone occurred once. The V call is TRBV5-4, the J call TRBJ1-4; D is unresolved. CDR1 is SGHNT, CDR2 YYREEE, per germline (reference sequence). V was clipped by 4 bases and J by 8 bases, with 18 bases between them. The CDR3 consists of 15 residues. CDR3: CASSPPERVGEKLFF. CDR3 in DNA: TGTGCCAGCAGCCCCCCCGAAAGGGTTGGGGAAAAACTGTTTTTT.

The CDR3 reads CASSPRRGGQPQHF. CDR3 DNA sequence: TGTGCCAGCTCACCACGGAGGGGGGGTCAGCCCCAGCATTTT. The V and J genes are TRBV18 and TRBJ1-5; D may be TRBD1 (6 bases). In germline, CDR1 is KGHSH, CDR2 LQKENI. This CDR3 contains 14 residues. V was trimmed by 1 base and J by 6 bases, leaving 10 bases between them.

V is TRBV28 and J is TRBJ1-5; D call uncertain. This CDR3 has 15 residues. V shed 6 bases and J shed 5 bases, with 17 bases lying between them. Germline CDR1 MDHEN, CDR2 SYDVKM. The CDR3 is CASSLGRGIDQPQHF. The CDR3 bases are TGTGCCAGCAGCTTAGGTCGGGGAATAGATCAGCCCCAGCATTTT.

This clone ranks as medium-sized. This chain joins TRBV28 and TRBJ2-1, with 7 bases aligning to TRBD1. Germline V lookup: CDR1 MDHEN, CDR2 SYDVKM. This CDR3 spans 14 amino acids. The trim removed 1 base at V and 9 bases at J, leaving 6 bases unmatched. This chain's CDR3 is CASSLSIRGPEQFF. The CDR3 DNA reads TGTGCCAGCAGTTTATCGATAAGGGGGCCTGAGCAGTTCTTC.

The chain has TRBV28 and TRBJ2-6, with TRBD2 identical over 8 bases. The CDR3 loop spans 15 amino acids. The J segment lost 2 bases and the V segment lost 7 bases, leaving 4 bases of the junction unmatched. CDR1 is MDHEN, CDR2 SYDVKM, per germline. CDR3 in amino acids: CASNSGGAGANVLTF. DNA of the CDR3: TGTGCCAGCAACTCGGGGGGGGCTGGGGCCAACGTCCTGACTTTC.

The V call is TRBV7-9, the J call TRBJ2-7; tentative D call: TRBD1 (6 bases). Germline CDR1 SEHNR, CDR2 FQNEAQ (reference sequence). CDR3 length: 12 amino acids. The V end lost 0 bases, the J end lost 13 bases, and 13 bases lay between the germline ends. The CDR3 sequence: CASSLALGTSYF. The DNA for the CDR3 is TGTGCCAGCAGCTTAGCGCTTGGGACATCTTACTTC.